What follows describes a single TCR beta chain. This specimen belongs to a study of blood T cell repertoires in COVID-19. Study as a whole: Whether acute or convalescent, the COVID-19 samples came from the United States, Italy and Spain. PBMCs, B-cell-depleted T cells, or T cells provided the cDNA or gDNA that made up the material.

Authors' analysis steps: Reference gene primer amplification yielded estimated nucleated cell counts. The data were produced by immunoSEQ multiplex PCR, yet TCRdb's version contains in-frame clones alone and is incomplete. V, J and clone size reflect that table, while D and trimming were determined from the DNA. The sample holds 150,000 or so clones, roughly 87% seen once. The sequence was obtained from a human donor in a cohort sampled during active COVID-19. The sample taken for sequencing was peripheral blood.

The CDR3 is CASSGRDSLQETQYF. CDR3 nucleotide sequence: TGTGCCAGCAGTGGCCGGGACAGCCTTCAAGAGACCCAGTACTTC. The chain recombines TRBV27 with TRBJ2-5, with TRBD1 matching 7 bases. CDR1 and CDR2 from the germline V gene are MNHEY and SMNVEV (reference sequence). This CDR3 has 15 amino acids. V shed 5 bases, J shed 2 bases, and the junction held 8 bases outside the gene matches.